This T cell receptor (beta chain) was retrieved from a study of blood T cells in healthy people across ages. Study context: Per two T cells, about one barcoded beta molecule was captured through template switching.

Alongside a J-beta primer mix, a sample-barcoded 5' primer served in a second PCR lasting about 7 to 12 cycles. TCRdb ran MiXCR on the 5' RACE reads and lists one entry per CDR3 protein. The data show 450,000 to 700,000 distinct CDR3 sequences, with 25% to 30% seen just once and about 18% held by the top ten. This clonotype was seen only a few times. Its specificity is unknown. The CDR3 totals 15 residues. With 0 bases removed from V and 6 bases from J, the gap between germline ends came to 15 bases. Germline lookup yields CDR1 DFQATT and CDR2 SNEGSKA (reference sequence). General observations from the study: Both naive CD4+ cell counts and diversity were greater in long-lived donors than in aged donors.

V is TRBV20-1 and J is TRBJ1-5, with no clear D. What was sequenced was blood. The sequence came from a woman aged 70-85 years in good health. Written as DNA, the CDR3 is TGCAGTGCTAGAGATAGGGAAGCGGCTGGTCAGCCCCAGCATTTT. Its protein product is CSARDREAAGQPQHF.